What follows describes a single TCR beta chain. Its specificity is not known. Germline V gene lookup returns CDR1 MNHEY and CDR2 SVGAGI. The V and J ends lost 6 bases and 0 bases respectively, with 15 bases between them. The CDR3 length is 15 residues. The data were obtained in a study of shared clonotypes between healthy human individuals. In the study overall: For every donor, three CD4 naive, three CD4 memory, two CD8 naive and one CD8 memory plates were used.

Some clones are missing from TCRdb's copy, which holds only in-frame ones; the method was immunoSEQ multiplex PCR. Of fewer than 350,000 clones listed, roughly 84% are singletons. Study-wide points: How much donors shared clonotypes was expected to be affected by sequencing depth. Lower generation probabilities were found for non-shared clonotypes than for those shared by all four donors.

None of the donors, who were healthy HIV-negative adults, had recently had acute infections or vaccinations. This TCR came from a man between 18 and 29 years old in good health. The chain carries TRBV6-5 and TRBJ2-7; D is perhaps TRBD2 (6 bases). Sequenced: memory CD8+ T cells sorted from blood. Subset reported: CD45RO+ cells pooled with CCR7-negative TemRA cells. In DNA form, the CDR3 reads TGTGCCAGCAGAATGGGACTGGCGAGCTCCTACGAGCAGTACTTC. Translation: CASRMGLASSYEQYF.